The TCR beta chain under discussion was sequenced for a study of blood T cells in healthy people across ages. A few counts support this clonotype. Alongside a J-beta primer mix, a sample-barcoded 5' primer served in a second PCR lasting roughly 7 to 11 cycles. TCRdb processed the 5' RACE reads anew with MiXCR; each CDR3 protein has one entry. The top ten hold roughly 26% of the sample, which has 780,000 or so distinct CDR3 sequences, more than 50% seen once. V dropped 5 bases and J dropped 5; count of bases not matched to a gene: 9. The CDR3 covers 16 residues. The germline V gene encodes CDR1 SGHAT and CDR2 FQDESV (reference sequence).

The V and J genes are TRBV11-1 and TRBJ1-6, with TRBD1 identical over 7 bases. Sequencing used blood. This clonotype was sampled from a man aged 35-49 years in good health. The DNA for the CDR3 is TGTGCCAGCAGCGAATGGGACAGATCGGATAATTCACCCCTCCACTTT. It specifies CASSEWDRSDNSPLHF.